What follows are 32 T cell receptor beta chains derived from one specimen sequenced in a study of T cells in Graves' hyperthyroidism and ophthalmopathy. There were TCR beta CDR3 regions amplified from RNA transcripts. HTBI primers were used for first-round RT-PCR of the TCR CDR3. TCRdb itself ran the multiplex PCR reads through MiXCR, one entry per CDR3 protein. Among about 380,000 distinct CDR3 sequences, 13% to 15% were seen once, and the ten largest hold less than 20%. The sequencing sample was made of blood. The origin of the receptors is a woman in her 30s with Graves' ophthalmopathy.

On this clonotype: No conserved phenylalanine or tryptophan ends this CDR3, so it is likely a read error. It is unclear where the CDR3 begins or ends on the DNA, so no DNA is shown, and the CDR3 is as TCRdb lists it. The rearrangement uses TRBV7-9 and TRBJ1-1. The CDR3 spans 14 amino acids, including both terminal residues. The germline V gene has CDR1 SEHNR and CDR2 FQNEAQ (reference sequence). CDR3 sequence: CASSKVGPNTEACL.

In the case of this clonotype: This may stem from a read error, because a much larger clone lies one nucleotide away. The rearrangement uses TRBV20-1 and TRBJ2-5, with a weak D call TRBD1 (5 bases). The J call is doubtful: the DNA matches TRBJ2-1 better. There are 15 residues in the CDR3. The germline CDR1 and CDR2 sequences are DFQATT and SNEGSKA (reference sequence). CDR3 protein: CSAILDSDGPKTQFF. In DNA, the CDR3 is TGCAGTGCTATTTTAGACAGCGACGGTCCCAAGACCCAGTTCTTC.

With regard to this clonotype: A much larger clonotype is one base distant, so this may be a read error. The CDR3 coding sequence is TGTGCCAGCAGCTCAGCGCTCACGGGTTACGAGCAGTACTTC. Translating it yields CASSSALTGYEQYF. The rearrangement joins TRBV7-8 to TRBJ2-7; D remains ambiguous. Per the germline V gene, CDR1 is SGHVS and CDR2 is FQNEAQ. V was pared by 4 bases and J by 4 bases, with 14 bases between. This CDR3 has 14 residues.

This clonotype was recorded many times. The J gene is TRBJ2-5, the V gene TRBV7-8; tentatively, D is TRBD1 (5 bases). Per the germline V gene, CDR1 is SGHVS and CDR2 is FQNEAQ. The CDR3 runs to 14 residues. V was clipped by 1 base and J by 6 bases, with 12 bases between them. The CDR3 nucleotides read TGTGCCAGCAGCTTAGGTTCCCCAGGGCAGACCCAGTACTTC. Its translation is CASSLGSPGQTQYF.

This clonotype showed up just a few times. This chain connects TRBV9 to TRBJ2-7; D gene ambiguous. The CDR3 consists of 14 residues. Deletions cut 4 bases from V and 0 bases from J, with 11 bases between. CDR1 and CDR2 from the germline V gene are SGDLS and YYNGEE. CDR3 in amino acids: CASSPTILSYEQYF. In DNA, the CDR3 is TGTGCCAGCAGCCCAACGATTCTCTCCTACGAGCAGTACTTC.

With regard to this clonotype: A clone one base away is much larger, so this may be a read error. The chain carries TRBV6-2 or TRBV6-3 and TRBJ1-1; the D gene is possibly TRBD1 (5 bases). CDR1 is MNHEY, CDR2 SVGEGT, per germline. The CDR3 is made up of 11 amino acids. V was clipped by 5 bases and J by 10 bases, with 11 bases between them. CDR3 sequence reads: CASSVGQRAFF. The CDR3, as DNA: TGTGCCAGCAGTGTGGGGCAAAGAGCTTTCTTT.

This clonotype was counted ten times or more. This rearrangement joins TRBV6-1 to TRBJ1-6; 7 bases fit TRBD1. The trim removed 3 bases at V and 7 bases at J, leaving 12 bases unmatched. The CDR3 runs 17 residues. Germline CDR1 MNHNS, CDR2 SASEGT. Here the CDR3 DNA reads TGTGCCAGCAGTGAGACCGGGGACAGATTATCGAATTCACCCCTCCACTTT. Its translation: CASSETGDRLSNSPLHF.

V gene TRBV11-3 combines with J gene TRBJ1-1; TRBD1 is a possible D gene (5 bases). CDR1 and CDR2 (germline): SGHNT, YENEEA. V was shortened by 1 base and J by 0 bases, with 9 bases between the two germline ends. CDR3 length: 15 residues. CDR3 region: CASSLVRGMNTEAFF. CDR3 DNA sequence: TGTGCCAGCAGCTTAGTGAGGGGTATGAACACTGAAGCTTTCTTT.

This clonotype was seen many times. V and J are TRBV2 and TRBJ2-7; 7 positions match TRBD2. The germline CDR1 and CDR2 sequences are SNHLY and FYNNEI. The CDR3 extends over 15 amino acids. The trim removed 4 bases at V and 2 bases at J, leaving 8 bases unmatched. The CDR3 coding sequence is TGTGCCAGCAGTGTTGGGGGGGGGGATCCCTACGAGCAGTACTTC. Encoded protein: CASSVGGGDPYEQYF.

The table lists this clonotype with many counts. CDR3 nucleotide sequence: TGTGCCAGCAGCTACCCGGCACGTCCAACGACTAGCGGCCCCTACGAGCAGTACTTC. This translates into CASSYPARPTTSGPYEQYF. The chain joins TRBV7-9 to TRBJ2-7; 9 bases match TRBD2. Germline CDR1 is SEHNR and CDR2 is FQNEAQ (reference sequence). The ends lost 4 bases at V and 2 bases at J; junction bases unmatched: 18. This CDR3 is 19 amino acids long.

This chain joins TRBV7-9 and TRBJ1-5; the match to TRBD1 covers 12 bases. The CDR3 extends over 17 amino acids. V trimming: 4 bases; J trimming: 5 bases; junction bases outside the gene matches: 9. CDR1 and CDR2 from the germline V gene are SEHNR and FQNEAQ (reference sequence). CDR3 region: CASSSGDRGRVHQPQHF. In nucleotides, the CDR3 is TGTGCCAGCAGCTCAGGGGACAGGGGGCGCGTCCATCAGCCCCAGCATTTT.

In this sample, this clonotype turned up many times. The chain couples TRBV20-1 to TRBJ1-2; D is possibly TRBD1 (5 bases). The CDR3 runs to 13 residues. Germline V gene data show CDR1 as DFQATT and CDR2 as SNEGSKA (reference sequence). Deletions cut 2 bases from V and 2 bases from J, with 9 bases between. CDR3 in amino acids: CSARHGANYGYTF. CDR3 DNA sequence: TGCAGTGCTAGACACGGGGCCAACTATGGCTACACCTTC.

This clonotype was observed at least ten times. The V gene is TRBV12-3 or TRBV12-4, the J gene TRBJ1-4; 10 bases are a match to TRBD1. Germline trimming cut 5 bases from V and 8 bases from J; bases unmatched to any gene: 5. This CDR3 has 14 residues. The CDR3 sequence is CASSDRGRGEKLFF. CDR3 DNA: TGTGCCAGCAGTGACAGGGGGCGAGGAGAAAAACTGTTTTTT.

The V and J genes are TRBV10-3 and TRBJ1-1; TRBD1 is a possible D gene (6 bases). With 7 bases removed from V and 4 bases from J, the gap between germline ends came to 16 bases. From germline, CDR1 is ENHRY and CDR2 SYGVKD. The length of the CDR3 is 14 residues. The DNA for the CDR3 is TGTGCCATCAAGATACAGGGACCTGGCACTGAAGCTTTCTTT. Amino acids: CAIKIQGPGTEAFF.

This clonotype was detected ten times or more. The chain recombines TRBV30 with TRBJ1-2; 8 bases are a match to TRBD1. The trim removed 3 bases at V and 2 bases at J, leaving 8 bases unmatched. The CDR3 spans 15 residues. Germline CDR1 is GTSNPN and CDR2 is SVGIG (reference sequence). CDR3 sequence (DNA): TGTGCCTGGAGCCCAAACAGGGGGTCCAACTATGGCTACACCTTC. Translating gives CAWSPNRGSNYGYTF. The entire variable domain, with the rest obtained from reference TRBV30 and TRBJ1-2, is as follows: SQTIHQWPATLVQPVGSPLSLECTVEGTSNPNLYWYRQAAGRGLQLLFYSVGIGQISSEVPQNLSASRPQDRQFILSSKKLLLSDSGFYLCAWSPNRGSNYGYTFGSGTRLTVV.

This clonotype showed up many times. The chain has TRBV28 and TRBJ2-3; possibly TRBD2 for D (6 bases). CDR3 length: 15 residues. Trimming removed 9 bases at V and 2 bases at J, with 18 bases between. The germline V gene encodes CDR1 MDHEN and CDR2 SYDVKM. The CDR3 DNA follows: TGTGCCAGTATCTCAGGCGGGGCCCTCACAGATACGCAGTATTTT. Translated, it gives CASISGGALTDTQYF.

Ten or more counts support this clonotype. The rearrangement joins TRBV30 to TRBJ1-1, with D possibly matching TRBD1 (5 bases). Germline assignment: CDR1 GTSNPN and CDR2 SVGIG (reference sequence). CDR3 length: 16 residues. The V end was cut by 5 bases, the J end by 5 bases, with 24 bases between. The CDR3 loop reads CAWSPGGPGGRTEAFF. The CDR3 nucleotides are TGTGCCTGGTCCCCCGGAGGTCCGGGGGGGAGGACTGAAGCTTTCTTT.

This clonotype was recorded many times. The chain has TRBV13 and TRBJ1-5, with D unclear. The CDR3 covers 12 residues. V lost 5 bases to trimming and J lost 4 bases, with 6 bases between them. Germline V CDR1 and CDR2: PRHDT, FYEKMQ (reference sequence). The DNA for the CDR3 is TGTGCCAGCAGCAAACAAAATCAGCCCCAGCATTTT. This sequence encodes CASSKQNQPQHF.

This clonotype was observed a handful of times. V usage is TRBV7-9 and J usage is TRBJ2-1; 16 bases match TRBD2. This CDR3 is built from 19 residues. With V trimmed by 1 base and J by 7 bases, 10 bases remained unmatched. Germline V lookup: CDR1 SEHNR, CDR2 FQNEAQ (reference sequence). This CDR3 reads CASSLGGGTSGGAPNEQFF. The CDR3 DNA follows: TGTGCCAGCAGCTTAGGTGGGGGGACTAGCGGGGGGGCCCCTAATGAGCAGTTCTTC.

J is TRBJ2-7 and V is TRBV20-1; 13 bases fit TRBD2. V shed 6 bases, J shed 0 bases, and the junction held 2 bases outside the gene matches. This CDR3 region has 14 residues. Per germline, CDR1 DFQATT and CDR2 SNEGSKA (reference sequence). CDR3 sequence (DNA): TGCAGTGCGGGACTAGCGGGGTTCTCCTACGAGCAGTACTTC. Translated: CSAGLAGFSYEQYF.

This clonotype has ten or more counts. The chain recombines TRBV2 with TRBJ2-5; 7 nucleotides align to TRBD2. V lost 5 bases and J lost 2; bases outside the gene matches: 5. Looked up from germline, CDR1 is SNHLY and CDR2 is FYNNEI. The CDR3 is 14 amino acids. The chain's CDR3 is CASSLRAGQETQYF. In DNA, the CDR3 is TGTGCCAGCAGTTTGAGAGCGGGGCAAGAGACCCAGTACTTC.

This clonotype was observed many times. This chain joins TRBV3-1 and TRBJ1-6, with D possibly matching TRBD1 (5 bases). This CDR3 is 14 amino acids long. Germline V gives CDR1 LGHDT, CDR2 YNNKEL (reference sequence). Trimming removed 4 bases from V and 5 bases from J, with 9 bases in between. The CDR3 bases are TGTGCCAGCAGCCTGGGACGACATAATTCACCCCTCCACTTT. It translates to CASSLGRHNSPLHF.

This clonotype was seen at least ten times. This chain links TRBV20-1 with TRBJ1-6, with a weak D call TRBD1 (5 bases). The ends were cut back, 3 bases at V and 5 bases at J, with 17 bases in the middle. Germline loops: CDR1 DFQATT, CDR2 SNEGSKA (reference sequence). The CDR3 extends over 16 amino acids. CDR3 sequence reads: CSARWGEGINNSPLHF. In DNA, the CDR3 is TGCAGTGCTAGGTGGGGGGAGGGGATTAATAATTCACCCCTCCACTTT.

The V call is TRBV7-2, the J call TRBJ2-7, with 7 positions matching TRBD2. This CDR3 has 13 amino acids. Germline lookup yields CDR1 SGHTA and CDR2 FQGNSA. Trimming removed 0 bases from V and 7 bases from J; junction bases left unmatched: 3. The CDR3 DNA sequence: TGTGCCAGCAGCTTAGCGGGGGGGGAGGAGCAGTACTTC. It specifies CASSLAGGEEQYF.

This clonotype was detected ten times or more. The CDR3 DNA reads as TGTGCCAGCATCCCACAGGGTTCATGGACTGAAGCTTTCTTT. The encoded protein is CASIPQGSWTEAFF. This chain joins TRBV2 and TRBJ1-1; a weak D match, TRBD1 (6 bases). Germline CDR1 and CDR2: SNHLY and FYNNEI. The V gene lost 7 bases and the J gene lost 5 bases, with 17 bases spanning the gap. The CDR3 spans 14 residues.

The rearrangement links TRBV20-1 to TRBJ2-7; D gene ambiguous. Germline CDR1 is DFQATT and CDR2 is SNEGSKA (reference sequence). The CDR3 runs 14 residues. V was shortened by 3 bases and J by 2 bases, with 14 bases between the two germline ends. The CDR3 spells CSASLPEFPYEQYF. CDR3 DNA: TGCAGTGCTAGTCTGCCAGAGTTCCCCTACGAGCAGTACTTC.

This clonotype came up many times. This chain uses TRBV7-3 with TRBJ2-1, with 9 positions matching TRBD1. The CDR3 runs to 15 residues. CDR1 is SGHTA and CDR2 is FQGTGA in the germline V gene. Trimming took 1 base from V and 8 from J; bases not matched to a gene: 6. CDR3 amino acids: CASSLMRGTGYEQFF. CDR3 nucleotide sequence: TGTGCCAGCAGCTTAATGAGGGGGACAGGGTATGAGCAGTTCTTC.

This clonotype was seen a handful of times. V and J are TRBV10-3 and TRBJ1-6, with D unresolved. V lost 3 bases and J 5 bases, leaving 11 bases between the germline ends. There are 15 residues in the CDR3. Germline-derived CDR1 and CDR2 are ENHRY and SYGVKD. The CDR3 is CAISETGVNNSPLHF. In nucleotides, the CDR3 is TGTGCCATCAGTGAAACCGGGGTGAATAATTCACCCCTCCACTTT.

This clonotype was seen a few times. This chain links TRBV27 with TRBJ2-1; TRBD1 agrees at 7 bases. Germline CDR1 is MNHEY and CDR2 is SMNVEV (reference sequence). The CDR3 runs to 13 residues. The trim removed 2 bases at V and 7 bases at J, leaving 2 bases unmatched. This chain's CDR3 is CASSLKGANEQFF. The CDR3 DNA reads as TGTGCCAGCAGTTTAAAGGGGGCGAATGAGCAGTTCTTC.

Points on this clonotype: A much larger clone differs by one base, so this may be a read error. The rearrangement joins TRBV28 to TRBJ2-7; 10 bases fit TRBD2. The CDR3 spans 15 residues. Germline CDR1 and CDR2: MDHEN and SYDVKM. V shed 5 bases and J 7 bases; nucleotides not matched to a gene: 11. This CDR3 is CASSPPSSGGVEQYF. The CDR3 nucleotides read TGTGCCAGCAGTCCCCCGAGCAGCGGGGGGGTTGAGCAGTACTTC.

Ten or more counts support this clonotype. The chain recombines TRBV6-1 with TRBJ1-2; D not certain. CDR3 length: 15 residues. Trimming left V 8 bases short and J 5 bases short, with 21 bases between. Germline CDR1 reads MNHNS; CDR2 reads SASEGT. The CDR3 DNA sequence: TGTGCCAGCGGACTACTAGTTCCATTTGGGTATGGCTACACCTTC. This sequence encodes CASGLLVPFGYGYTF.

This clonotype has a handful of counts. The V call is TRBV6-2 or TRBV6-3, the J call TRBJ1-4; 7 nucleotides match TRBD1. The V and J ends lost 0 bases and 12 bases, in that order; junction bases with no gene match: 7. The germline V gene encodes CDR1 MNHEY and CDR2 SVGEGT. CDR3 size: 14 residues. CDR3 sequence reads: CASSYSSATGQLFF. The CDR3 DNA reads TGTGCCAGCAGTTACTCGTCGGCGACAGGGCAACTGTTTTTT.